Below, 14 T cell receptor beta chains from the same sample are listed, as sequenced in a study of yellow fever vaccine responses in identical twins. TCRdb ran MiXCR on the RT-PCR reads and lists one entry per CDR3 protein. The sample lists fewer than 5,000 distinct CDR3 sequences, 85% occurring once. The sequences come from T cells from blood (PBMCs), unsorted or a sorted subset (not recorded which), collected before or after yellow fever vaccination (not recorded which). These receptors were obtained from a woman aged 18-29 years who received the yellow fever vaccine.

This chain uses TRBV2 with TRBJ2-5; D ambiguous. The CDR3 loop spans 13 amino acids. V was pared by 6 bases and J by 0 bases, with 8 bases between. Germline CDR1 SNHLY, CDR2 FYNNEI. CDR3 amino acids: CASRAPDQETQYF. CDR3 DNA sequence: TGTGCCAGCAGGGCCCCGGACCAAGAGACCCAGTACTTC.

The chain recombines TRBV11-3 with TRBJ1-1; the D is unclear. V was shortened by 1 base and J by 1 base, with 7 bases between the two germline ends. The CDR3 extends over 14 amino acids. Germline lookup yields CDR1 SGHNT and CDR2 YENEEA. The DNA of the CDR3 is TGTGCCAGCAGCTTAGTATGGGGGAACACTGAAGCTTTCTTT. This encodes CASSLVWGNTEAFF.

V usage is TRBV7-6 and J usage is TRBJ1-1; D not certain. With 5 bases removed from V and 0 bases from J, the gap between germline ends came to 19 bases. Germline assignment: CDR1 SGHVS and CDR2 FNYEAQ. The length of the CDR3 is 17 residues. CDR3 loop: CASSPQFDGAMNTEAFF. The CDR3 DNA follows: TGTGCCAGCAGCCCCCAGTTTGATGGTGCAATGAACACTGAAGCTTTCTTT.

The chain couples TRBV6-1 to TRBJ2-7; maybe TRBD2 (7 bases). Germline V gene lookup returns CDR1 MNHNS and CDR2 SASEGT. With 6 bases removed from V and 6 bases from J, the gap between germline ends came to 21 bases. The CDR3 is 15 amino acids. CDR3 sequence reads: CASSPTRGATSEQYF. CDR3 sequence (DNA): TGTGCCAGCAGCCCTACCCGGGGGGCTACATCCGAGCAGTACTTC.

The V gene is TRBV29-1, the J gene TRBJ2-1; TRBD1 or TRBD2 may be the D gene (6 bases each). Germline V CDR1 and CDR2: SQVTM, ANQGSEA. The CDR3 length is 12 residues. Between the trimmed V and J ends, which lost 8 bases and 7 bases, there was a span of 15 bases. The CDR3 reads CSTWGAPNEQFF. The DNA of the CDR3 is TGCAGCACCTGGGGGGCCCCTAATGAGCAGTTCTTC.

The chain joins TRBV11-2 to TRBJ2-2; D perhaps matches TRBD1 (7 bases). V was cut by 1 base and J by 5 bases, with 14 bases left in between. The germline V gene encodes CDR1 SGHAT and CDR2 FQNNGV. CDR3 length: 16 amino acids. Here the CDR3 DNA reads TGTGCCAGCAGCTTAGTCGGGGGACAGAAAACCGGGGAGCTGTTTTTT. It yields the protein CASSLVGGQKTGELFF.

This chain links TRBV29-1 with TRBJ2-3; no definite D call. This CDR3 has 12 amino acids. Germline V CDR1 and CDR2: SQVTM, ANQGSEA. The V end lost 2 bases, the J end lost 2 bases, and 5 bases lay between the germline ends. CDR3 sequence: CSVETPTDTQYF. The CDR3 DNA reads TGCAGCGTTGAAACGCCCACAGATACGCAGTATTTT.

The gene calls are TRBV4-1 and TRBJ2-5; D might be TRBD1 (6 bases). The CDR3 contains 15 residues. CDR1 is MGHRA, CDR2 YSYEKL, per germline. With 2 bases removed from V and 1 base from J, the gap between germline ends came to 11 bases. CDR3 nucleotides: TGCGCCAGCAGCCAACCGGGACACCCCCAAGAGACCCAGTACTTC. It encodes CASSQPGHPQETQYF.

The chain combines TRBV11-2 with TRBJ2-3; no definite D call. The V end was cut by 1 base, the J end by 1 base, with 9 bases between. The CDR3 has 15 residues. Germline CDR1 reads SGHAT; CDR2 reads FQNNGV. The CDR3 nucleotides are TGTGCCAGCAGCTTAGGAAGGCTCGGCACAGATACGCAGTATTTT. It is translated as CASSLGRLGTDTQYF. Based on the CDR3 plus reference TRBV11-2 and TRBJ2-3, the full variable domain is EAGVAQSPRYKIIEKRQSVAFWCNPISGHATLYWYQQILGQGPKLLIQFQNNGVVDDSQLPKDRFSAERLKGVDSTLKIQPAKLEDSAVYLCASSLGRLGTDTQYFGPGTRLTVL.

This CDR3 reads CSVFEGGGEQYF. CDR3 coding DNA: TGCAGCGTTTTCGAGGGGGGAGGCGAGCAGTACTTC. The chain recombines TRBV29-1 with TRBJ2-7; D is possibly TRBD1 or TRBD2 (6 bases each). CDR3 size: 12 residues. V gave up 5 bases and J gave up 6 bases, with 14 bases separating them. Germline CDR1 reads SQVTM; CDR2 reads ANQGSEA.

The chain combines TRBV11-3 with TRBJ2-5, with 7 bases fitting TRBD2. Germline V gene lookup returns CDR1 SGHNT and CDR2 YENEEA. The CDR3 covers 14 residues. Trimming cost V 4 bases and J 5 bases; bases outside gene matches: 7. DNA for the CDR3: TGTGCCAGCAGCTCTCCGGGCGGGAGCGAGACCCAGTACTTC. The encoded protein is CASSSPGGSETQYF.

This rearrangement joins TRBV13 to TRBJ2-2; perhaps TRBD1 as D (6 bases). This CDR3 is 14 amino acids long. V lost 5 bases, J lost 6 bases, and 13 bases lay in between. Germline V gene lookup returns CDR1 PRHDT and CDR2 FYEKMQ (reference sequence). The CDR3 reads CASSTHRVAGELFF. The CDR3 DNA reads as TGTGCCAGCAGCACTCACAGGGTCGCCGGGGAGCTGTTTTTT.

The chain links TRBV18 to TRBJ2-4; D is perhaps TRBD1 or TRBD2 (5 bases each). Germline V lookup: CDR1 KGHSH, CDR2 LQKENI. This CDR3 comprises 12 residues. Trimming took off 4 bases at V and 8 bases at J, with 9 bases between the two ends. The chain's CDR3 is CASSQGTDIQYF. The CDR3 bases are TGTGCCAGCTCACAAGGGACGGACATTCAGTACTTC.

The chain employs TRBV2 and TRBJ2-1; D is possibly TRBD1 or TRBD2 (6 bases each). The CDR3 runs 17 residues. Germline V gene data show CDR1 as SNHLY and CDR2 as FYNNEI. With 5 bases removed from V and 8 bases from J, the gap between germline ends came to 25 bases. Written as DNA, the CDR3 is TGTGCCAGCAGTCAAATGCGGGCGGAATTCGGGGGCGATGAGCAGTTCTTC. Translation gives CASSQMRAEFGGDEQFF. Looking up the rest from reference TRBV2 and TRBJ2-1 gives the full variable domain: EPEVTQTPSHQVTQMGQEVILRCVPISNHLYFYWYRQILGQKVEFLVSFYNNEISEKSEIFDDQFSVERPDGSNFTLKIRSTKLEDSAMYFCASSQMRAEFGGDEQFFGPGTRLTVL.